What follows are 8 T cell receptor beta chains derived from one specimen sequenced in a study of T cell repertoires in cytomegalovirus infection. TCRdb ran MiXCR on the reads and lists one entry per CDR3 protein. The sample records 480,000 or so distinct CDR3 sequences, over 9% being singletons. Sequencing was carried out using PBMCs. The receptors here all came from a human donor in good health (CMV status not recorded). Some clones in this sample may be carry-over from other donors' samples.

This sequence joins TRBV15 and TRBJ1-4, with D maybe TRBD1 (6 bases). V lost 3 bases and J lost 11, with 19 bases in between. This CDR3 spans 15 amino acids. Germline V gene lookup returns CDR1 LNHNV and CDR2 YYDKDF (reference sequence). The CDR3 is CATSRGQGLIGKLFF. The CDR3 DNA reads TGTGCCACCAGCAGGGGTCAGGGGCTTATCGGGAAACTGTTTTTT.

In its sample, this clonotype was seen many times. The chain uses TRBV6-5 and TRBJ1-5; 7 nucleotides match TRBD1. Trimming removed 0 bases from V and 3 bases from J; junction bases left unmatched: 2. From germline, CDR1 is MNHEY and CDR2 SVGAGI. This CDR3 contains 15 residues. CDR3 sequence: CASSYSGQTNQPQHF. The CDR3 DNA reads TGTGCCAGCAGTTACTCGGGACAGACCAATCAGCCCCAGCATTTT.

This clonotype showed up many times. The V gene is TRBV12-3 or TRBV12-4, the J gene TRBJ1-1, with 7 bases identical to TRBD1. This CDR3 has 14 residues. Trimming removed 6 bases from V and 6 bases from J; junction bases left unmatched: 10. CDR3 in DNA: TGTGCCAGCAGAGGGGGCGGGCAGACCCCTGAAGCTTTCTTT. Translating gives CASRGGGQTPEAFF.

There are many counts of this clonotype. The rearrangement uses TRBV7-9 and TRBJ1-4; D is possibly TRBD1 (5 bases). Between the trimmed V and J ends, which lost 1 base and 11 bases, there was a span of 14 bases. This CDR3 comprises 14 residues. Germline CDR1 is SEHNR and CDR2 is FQNEAQ (reference sequence). CDR3 amino acids: CASSLDQGGLKLFF. The CDR3 DNA reads TGTGCCAGCAGCTTAGACCAGGGTGGCTTGAAACTGTTTTTT.

This clonotype was seen a handful of times. The chain links TRBV20-1 to TRBJ1-3; D gene uncertain. The germline V gene encodes CDR1 DFQATT and CDR2 SNEGSKA (reference sequence). The CDR3 runs 13 residues. The ends were cut back, 1 base at V and 3 bases at J, with 7 bases in the middle. The CDR3 DNA reads TGCAGTGCTAGAGGGTCAGATGGAAACACCATATATTTT. Translating it yields CSARGSDGNTIYF.

The J gene is TRBJ1-2, the V gene TRBV3-1, with unresolved D. Looked up from germline, CDR1 is LGHDT and CDR2 is YNNKEL (reference sequence). CDR3 length equals 13 residues. The germline V and J ends were trimmed by 0 bases and 8 bases, with 10 bases remaining between them. The CDR3 nucleotides read TGTGCCAGCAGCCAAGAGTCAGCAGGAGGCTACACCTTC. Protein: CASSQESAGGYTF.

This clonotype was seen ten or more times. The chain employs TRBV12-3 or TRBV12-4 and TRBJ2-7; 9 bases match TRBD2. This CDR3 has 13 residues. Trimming at V came to 3 bases and at J to 5 bases, leaving 2 bases not matched to a gene. CDR3 sequence reads: CASSFRGRDEQYF. The CDR3 DNA reads as TGTGCCAGCAGTTTTCGCGGGAGGGACGAGCAGTACTTC.

This clonotype was detected a few times. This rearrangement joins TRBV2 to TRBJ1-3, with D unresolved. The CDR3 loop spans 17 amino acids. Germline CDR1 SNHLY, CDR2 FYNNEI. V was shortened by 5 bases and J by 0 bases, with 17 bases between the two germline ends. CDR3 protein: CASSRGRASNSGNTIYF. The CDR3, as DNA: TGTGCCAGCAGTCGAGGGCGGGCCTCAAACTCTGGAAACACCATATATTTT.